These T cell receptor beta chains were read from a single sample in a study of T cells in Graves' hyperthyroidism and ophthalmopathy. Using its own MiXCR run on the multiplex PCR reads, TCRdb lists one record per CDR3 protein. The table shows about 260,000 distinct CDR3 sequences, with less than 30% occurring only once. Sequenced sample: blood. These receptors were obtained from a man aged 35 to 55 with Graves' hyperthyroidism that later progressed to Graves' ophthalmopathy. Each CDR3 is given with its conserved first and last residue. The order of the fields is V gene, CDR3 protein.

>TRBV6-5
CASSYSLQLGNTIYF
>TRBV6-2/TRBV6-3
CASSYPGLEQYF
>TRBV6-5
CASSYSRQGAYGETQYF
>TRBV28
CASSSVKNIQYF
>TRBV12-3/TRBV12-4
CASNKRAQGATEAFF
>TRBV12-3/TRBV12-4
CASSFRRSGVTGELFF
>TRBV4-1
CASSSPGQGSREQYF
>TRBV20-1
CSISGSSYEQYF
>TRBV13
CASSFYGGEAFF
>TRBV30
CAWSETGGYGYTF
>TRBV10-3
CAISSSNQPQHF
>TRBV6-2/TRBV6-3
CASSYLSGAGNTIYF
>TRBV20-1
CSARPLIANYGYTF
>TRBV5-1
CASSLGLVNTEAFF
>TRBV11-2
CASSPFPILAGDTGELFF
>TRBV12-3/TRBV12-4
CASSLWTSGYTDTQYF
>TRBV18
CASSNGQGAGNTIYF
>TRBV28
CASSSGMRTEAFF
>TRBV11-2
CASSLVRVSPYEQYF
>TRBV5-1
CASSLVSGNEQYF
>TRBV6-1
CASRTGYGHSGELFF
>TRBV6-5
CASKGNEELFF
>TRBV9
CASSPGPQDDEQYF
>TRBV12-3/TRBV12-4
CASSRDRVSYEQYF
>TRBV6-1
CATSGDSPLHF
>TRBV5-1
CASSLDIPGDTEAFF
>TRBV7-3
CASSSSSGANVLTF
>TRBV6-1
CASRTGQDYEQYF
>TRBV6-5
CASSYSGTGLTQPQHF
>TRBV6-1
CASSRQGGQINGYTF